This note documents a single TCR beta chain sequence. Per the original data handling: By means of reference gene primer amplification, nucleated cell counts were estimated. Only in-frame clones appear in the TCRdb table, and some are missing; sequencing was by immunoSEQ multiplex PCR. The V and J calls and clone size were taken over from that table, and D and trimming were inferred from the DNA. This table has hundreds of thousands of clones, about 90% appearing once. The sample belongs to a study of blood T cell repertoires in COVID-19. With V trimmed by 5 bases and J by 0 bases, 7 bases remained unmatched. The germline gives CDR1 SNHLY, CDR2 FYNNEI. This CDR3 region has 16 residues.

This TCR was recovered from a woman in her 30s who had recovered from COVID-19. The specimen was PBMCs or T cells enriched from blood (not recorded which). This rearrangement joins TRBV2 to TRBJ1-5, with 7 bases identical to TRBD1. As DNA, the CDR3 is TGTGCCAGCAGTAAACAGGGGCCGTATAGCAATCAGCCCCAGCATTTT. This gives the protein CASSKQGPYSNQPQHF. Together with reference TRBV2 and TRBJ1-5, the CDR3 gives the full variable domain: EPEVTQTPSHQVTQMGQEVILRCVPISNHLYFYWYRQILGQKVEFLVSFYNNEISEKSEIFDDQFSVERPDGSNFTLKIRSTKLEDSAMYFCASSKQGPYSNQPQHFGDGTRLSIL.